This TCR beta chain was found in a study of cytomegalovirus exposure and HLA in healthy donors. Concerning this clone: Its antigen is not identified.

The ends were cut back, 2 bases at V and 7 bases at J, with 14 bases in the middle. Germline CDR1 reads GTSNPN; CDR2 reads SVGIG (reference sequence). CDR3 length: 13 residues. General study results and limits: Subsequent analysis showed first-cohort TCR clusters tending to co-occur in over a hundred validation repertoires. Per published reports, the classifier diagnosed cytomegalovirus status with high specificity and sensitivity. In vitro assays verified that a few CMV-associated chains recognized CMV antigens specifically. Researchers counted some 150 TCR beta chains as cytomegalovirus-associated.

TCRdb keeps only in-frame clones here, not all; method: immunoSEQ multiplex PCR. This table has 150,000 to 200,000 clones, roughly 91% appearing once. Material for sequencing was PBMCs. The rearrangement uses TRBV30 and TRBJ1-2; D unclear. This clonotype originated in a man between 18 and 29 years old in good health and CMV-seronegative. For the CDR3, the DNA is TGTGCCTGGAGTCCGGGCGGACTTGGTGGCTACACCTTC. This codes for CAWSPGGLGGYTF.